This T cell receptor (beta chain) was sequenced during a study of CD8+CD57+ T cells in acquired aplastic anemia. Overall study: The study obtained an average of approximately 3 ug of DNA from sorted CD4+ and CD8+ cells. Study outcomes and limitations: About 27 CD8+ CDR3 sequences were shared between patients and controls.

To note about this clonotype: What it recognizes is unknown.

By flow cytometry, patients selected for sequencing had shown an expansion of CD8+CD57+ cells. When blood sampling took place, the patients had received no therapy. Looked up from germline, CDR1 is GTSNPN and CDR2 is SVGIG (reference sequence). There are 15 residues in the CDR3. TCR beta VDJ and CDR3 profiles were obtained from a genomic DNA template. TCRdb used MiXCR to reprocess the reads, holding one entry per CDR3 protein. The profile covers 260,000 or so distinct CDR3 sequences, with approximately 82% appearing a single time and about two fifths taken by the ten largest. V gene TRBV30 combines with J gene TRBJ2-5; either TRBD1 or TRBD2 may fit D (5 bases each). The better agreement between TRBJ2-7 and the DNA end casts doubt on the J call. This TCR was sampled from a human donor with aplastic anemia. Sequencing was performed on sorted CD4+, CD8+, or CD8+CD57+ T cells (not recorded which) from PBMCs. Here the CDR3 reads CAWSVRWGNSYEQYF. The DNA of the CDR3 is TGTGCCTGGAGTGTAAGGTGGGGGAACTCCTACGAGCAGTACTTC.